A selection of T cell receptor beta chains follows, all from one sample in a study of blood T cell repertoires in COVID-19. Clones were read by immunoSEQ multiplex PCR, and TCRdb kept only the in-frame ones, dropping some. The table has tens of thousands of clones, 86% seen once. The sample taken for sequencing was peripheral blood. Receptors were obtained from a man older than 75 with active COVID-19. Both conserved end residues are part of each CDR3. A D gene is named only where the DNA matches it firmly. Expanded clones get a size class; other rows say once, few or many, or leave the size out.

.,TRBV5-6,once,TRBJ1-5,CASRHDRHTPGGNQPQHF,TGTGCCAGCAGACATGACAGGCACACTCCTGGGGGCAATCAGCCCCAGCATTTT
TRBD2,TRBV6-5,.,TRBJ2-5,CASSYSVAGGSTQYF,TGTGCCAGCAGTTACTCGGTAGCGGGAGGTTCGACCCAGTACTTC
.,TRBV3-1/TRBV3-2,.,TRBJ1-5,CASSRRAGGNQPQHF,TGTGCCAGCAGCCGCCGTGCGGGGGGCAATCAGCCCCAGCATTTT
TRBD1,TRBV3-1/TRBV3-2,.,TRBJ2-5,CASSQGRGKETQYF,TGTGCCAGCAGCCAAGGCAGGGGGAAAGAGACCCAGTACTTC
.,TRBV5-4,.,TRBJ2-7,CASSLDQGTKNYEQYF,TGTGCCAGCAGCTTGGACCAGGGGACGAAAAACTACGAGCAGTACTTC
.,TRBV5-1,.,TRBJ1-1,CASRLSGGNTEAFF,TGCGCCAGCAGACTCTCGGGGGGGAACACTGAAGCTTTCTTT
TRBD1,TRBV30,.,TRBJ2-3,CAWSTGGLVGDTQYF,TGTGCCTGGAGCACAGGGGGCCTGGTTGGAGATACGCAGTATTTT
.,TRBV10-1,.,TRBJ2-7,CASSESRGRAYEQYF,TGCGCCAGCAGTGAGTCCAGAGGCAGGGCCTACGAGCAGTACTTC
.,TRBV4-1,.,TRBJ1-5,CASSQDSGYQPQHF,TGCGCCAGCAGCCAAGATTCGGGTTACCAGCCCCAGCATTTT
.,TRBV2,few,TRBJ2-7,CASTGLGSYEQYF,TGTGCCAGCACCGGACTGGGCTCCTACGAGCAGTACTTC
TRBD1,TRBV5-1,.,TRBJ2-1,CASSLGTGTYNEQFF,TGCGCCAGCAGCTTGGGGACAGGGACCTACAATGAGCAGTTCTTC
.,TRBV6-4,.,TRBJ2-3,CASSGRPSRDTQYF,TGTGCCAGCAGTGGGAGACCGTCAAGGGATACGCAGTATTTT
TRBD1,TRBV6-5,.,TRBJ2-2,CAGGDRGTGELFF,TGTGCCGGGGGGGACAGGGGAACCGGGGAGCTGTTTTTT
.,TRBV2,.,TRBJ2-3,CASYRGAGTDTQYF,TGTGCCAGCTATAGGGGTGCGGGCACAGATACGCAGTATTTT
.,TRBV9,.,TRBJ2-5,CASSVDEGWETQYF,TGTGCCAGCAGCGTAGACGAGGGTTGGGAGACCCAGTACTTC
.,TRBV19,.,TRBJ2-5,CASRATGRETQYF,TGTGCCAGTAGGGCGACAGGGAGGGAGACCCAGTACTTC
.,TRBV5-1,.,TRBJ2-7,CASSLTTEQYF,TGCGCCAGCAGCCTGACAACCGAGCAGTACTTC
TRBD1,TRBV27,.,TRBJ2-5,CASSLFLTGVETQYF,TGTGCCAGCAGTTTATTTCTGACAGGGGTTGAGACCCAGTACTTC
.,TRBV28,.,TRBJ1-1,CASNVGQVNTEAFF,TGTGCCAGCAACGTGGGGCAGGTGAACACTGAAGCTTTCTTT
.,TRBV9,.,TRBJ2-7,CASSPSTVLSYEQYF,TGTGCCAGCAGCCCTTCGACAGTCCTCTCCTACGAGCAGTACTTC
TRBD2,TRBV28,.,TRBJ2-1,CASSLLADGYEQFF,TGTGCCAGCAGTTTACTAGCGGATGGGTATGAGCAGTTCTTC
.,TRBV11-2,.,TRBJ2-7,CASSLPPPGTYEQYF,TGTGCCAGCAGCTTACCCCCCCCGGGTACCTACGAGCAGTACTTC
TRBD2,TRBV28,once,TRBJ2-2,CASRPTSGRRTGELFF,TGTGCCAGCAGACCGACTAGCGGGAGACGAACCGGGGAGCTGTTTTTT
TRBD1,TRBV25-1,.,TRBJ1-4,CASSGGTDTNEKLFF,TGTGCCAGCAGTGGCGGGACAGATACTAATGAAAAACTGTTTTTT
.,TRBV28,.,TRBJ2-7,CASSLSRSEQYF,TGTGCCAGCAGTTTATCCAGAAGCGAGCAGTACTTC
.,TRBV28,.,TRBJ2-3,CASSFNGLTLAEPTDTQYF,TGTGCCAGCAGTTTCAATGGGTTAACCCTAGCAGAGCCCACAGATACGCAGTATTTT
TRBD1,TRBV19,.,TRBJ1-1,CASSSTGGNTEAFF,TGTGCCAGTAGTTCGACAGGGGGCAATACTGAAGCTTTCTTT
.,TRBV9,.,TRBJ1-2,CASTGGANYGYTF,TGTGCCAGCACCGGAGGGGCCAACTATGGCTACACCTTC
.,TRBV28,.,TRBJ1-5,CASSLLNQPQHF,TGTGCCAGCAGTTTATTAAATCAGCCCCAGCATTTT
.,TRBV28,.,TRBJ1-4,CASSLVGATNEKLFF,TGTGCCAGCAGTTTAGTGGGAGCAACTAATGAAAAACTGTTTTTT
.,TRBV5-5,.,TRBJ2-7,CASSQTAPPSSYEQYF,TGTGCCAGCAGCCAGACAGCCCCACCGAGCTCCTACGAGCAGTACTTC
TRBD1,TRBV5-1,.,TRBJ2-1,CASSLVPGQGYNEQFF,TGCGCCAGCAGCTTGGTCCCGGGACAGGGCTACAATGAGCAGTTCTTC
TRBD2,TRBV4-1,.,TRBJ2-5,CASSQDPGLPQKTQYF,TGCGCCAGCAGCCAAGATCCGGGACTACCTCAAAAGACCCAGTACTTC